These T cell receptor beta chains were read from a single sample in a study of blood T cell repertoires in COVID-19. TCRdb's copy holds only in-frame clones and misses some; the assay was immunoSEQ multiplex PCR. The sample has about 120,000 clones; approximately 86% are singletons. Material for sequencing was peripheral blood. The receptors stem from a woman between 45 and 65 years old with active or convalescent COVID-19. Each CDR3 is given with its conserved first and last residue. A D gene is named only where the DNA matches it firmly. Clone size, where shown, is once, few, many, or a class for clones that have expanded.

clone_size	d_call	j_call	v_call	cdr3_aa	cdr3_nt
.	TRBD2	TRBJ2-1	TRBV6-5	CASSGSGRGEQFF	TGTGCCAGCAGCGGTAGCGGGAGAGGTGAGCAGTTCTTC
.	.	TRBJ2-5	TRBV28	CASLTRDTQETQYF	TGTGCCAGCCTAACCCGGGACACACAAGAGACCCAGTACTTC
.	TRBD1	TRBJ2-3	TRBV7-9	CASSPGGWSTDTQYF	TGTGCCAGCAGCCCAGGGGGCTGGTCCACAGATACGCAGTATTTT
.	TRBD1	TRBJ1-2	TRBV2	CASSEGTGGTGYTF	TGTGCCAGCAGTGAAGGGACAGGGGGCACGGGCTACACCTTC
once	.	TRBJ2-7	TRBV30	CAWSHGRRDEQYF	TGTGCCTGGAGTCACGGACGGAGGGACGAGCAGTACTTC
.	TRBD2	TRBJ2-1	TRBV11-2	CASSVIGLATNNEQFF	TGTGCCAGCAGCGTAATAGGACTAGCGACCAACAATGAGCAGTTCTTC
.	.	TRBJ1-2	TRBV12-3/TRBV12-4	CASSVTSYGYTF	TGTGCCAGCAGTGTCACTAGCTATGGCTACACCTTC
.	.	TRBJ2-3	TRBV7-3	CASSPGRRASTDTQYF	TGTGCCAGCAGCCCCGGGCGGAGGGCCTCAACAGATACGCAGTATTTT
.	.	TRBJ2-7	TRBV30	CAWSFIPNEQYF	TGTGCCTGGAGTTTCATCCCAAACGAGCAGTACTTC
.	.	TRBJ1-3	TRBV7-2	CASSPNGGISGNTIYF	TGTGCCAGCAGCCCAAATGGGGGGATCTCTGGAAACACCATATATTTT
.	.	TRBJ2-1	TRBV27	CASTAGSGYNEQFF	TGTGCCAGCACGGCCGGTAGCGGCTACAATGAGCAGTTCTTC
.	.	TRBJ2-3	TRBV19	CASSFQGLRTQYF	TGTGCCAGTAGTTTTCAGGGTCTTCGCACGCAGTATTTT
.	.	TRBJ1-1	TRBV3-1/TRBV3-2	CASSQGNRQAFF	TGTGCCAGCAGCCAAGGTAACAGGCAGGCTTTCTTT
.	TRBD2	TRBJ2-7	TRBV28	CASSLNSGGAYEQYF	TGTGCCAGCAGTTTAAATAGCGGGGGTGCCTACGAGCAGTACTTC
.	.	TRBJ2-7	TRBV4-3	CASSQDVGRAGSEQYF	TGCGCCAGCAGCCAAGATGTAGGGCGGGCCGGGTCCGAGCAGTACTTC
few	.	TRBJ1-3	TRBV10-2	CASSAGGSGNTIYF	TGCGCCAGCAGCGCCGGGGGCTCTGGAAACACCATATATTTT
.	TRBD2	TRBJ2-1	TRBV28	CASSLSLAGGRNEQFF	TGTGCCAGCAGCCTCTCCCTAGCGGGAGGGAGAAATGAGCAGTTCTTC
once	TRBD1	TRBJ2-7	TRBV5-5	CASQGTDRREQYF	TGTGCCAGCCAGGGGACAGACAGAAGGGAGCAGTACTTC
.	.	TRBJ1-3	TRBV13	CASSLGLDGTGNTIYF	TGTGCCAGCAGCTTAGGCCTAGACGGAACTGGAAACACCATATATTTT
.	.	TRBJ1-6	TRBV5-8	CASSSLSAGANSPLHF	TGTGCCAGCAGCTCCCTATCGGCAGGGGCGAATTCACCCCTCCACTTT
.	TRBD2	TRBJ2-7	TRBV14	CASSQDSTSGAPGQYF	TGTGCCAGCAGCCAAGATTCGACTAGCGGGGCCCCCGGGCAGTACTTC
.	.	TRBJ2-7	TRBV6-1	CASSETGNEQYF	TGTGCCAGCAGTGAGACAGGTAACGAGCAGTACTTC
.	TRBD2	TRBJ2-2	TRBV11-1	CASMAGGSGSFGELFF	TGTGCCAGCATGGCCGGCGGTAGCGGGAGTTTCGGGGAGCTGTTTTTT
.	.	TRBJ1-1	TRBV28	CASSFRMNTEAFF	TGTGCCAGCAGTTTTAGAATGAACACTGAAGCTTTCTTT
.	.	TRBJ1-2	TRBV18	CASSPPGHTYGYTF	TGTGCCAGCTCACCCCCGGGACACACTTATGGCTACACCTTC
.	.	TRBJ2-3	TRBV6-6	CAVISGLTQYF	TGTGCCGTCATTTCGGGACTTACGCAGTATTTT
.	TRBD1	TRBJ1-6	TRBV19	CATRDRGSYNSPLHF	TGTGCCACTCGAGACAGGGGCTCCTATAATTCACCCCTCCACTTT
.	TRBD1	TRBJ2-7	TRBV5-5	CASSWGLGTAYEQYF	TGTGCCAGCAGCTGGGGCTTGGGGACAGCGTACGAGCAGTACTTC
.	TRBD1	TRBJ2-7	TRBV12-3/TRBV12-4	CASSGDSYYEQYF	TGTGCCAGCAGTGGGGACAGTTACTACGAGCAGTACTTC
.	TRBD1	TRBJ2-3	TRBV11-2	CASSRQGVHTDTQYF	TGTGCCAGCAGCCGGCAGGGGGTTCATACAGATACGCAGTATTTT
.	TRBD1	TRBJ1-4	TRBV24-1	CATSDSRTGSNEKLFF	TGTGCCACCAGTGATTCCCGGACAGGGAGTAATGAAAAACTGTTTTTT
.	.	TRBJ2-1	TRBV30	CAWAGDSHNEQFF	TGTGCCTGGGCCGGGGACTCCCACAATGAGCAGTTCTTC
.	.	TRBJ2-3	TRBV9	CASSRQGTDTQYF	TGTGCCAGCAGCCGCCAGGGGACAGATACGCAGTATTTT
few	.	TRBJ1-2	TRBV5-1	CASNRAGPPGEYGYTF	TGCGCCAGCAATCGGGCAGGCCCACCGGGGGAGTATGGCTACACCTTC
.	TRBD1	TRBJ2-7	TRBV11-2	CASSTGTGMWEQYF	TGTGCCAGCAGCACCGGGACAGGGATGTGGGAGCAGTACTTC
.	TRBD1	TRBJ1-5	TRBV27	CASSLTGANQPQHF	TGTGCCAGCAGTTTAACAGGGGCAAATCAGCCCCAGCATTTT
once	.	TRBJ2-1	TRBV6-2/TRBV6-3	CASSPGGWSPQSLYNEQFF	TGTGCCAGCAGTCCCGGAGGTTGGAGCCCGCAATCTTTATACAATGAGCAGTTCTTC
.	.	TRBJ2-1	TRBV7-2	CASSTARVEQFF	TGTGCCAGCAGCACCGCCAGGGTAGAGCAGTTCTTC
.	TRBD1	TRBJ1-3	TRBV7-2	CASSLGGTVSGNTIYF	TGTGCCAGCAGCTTAGGGGGGACAGTCTCTGGAAACACCATATATTTT
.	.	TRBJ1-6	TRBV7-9	CASSQYGQGESPLHF	TGTGCCAGCAGCCAGTATGGTCAGGGTGAATCACCCCTCCACTTT
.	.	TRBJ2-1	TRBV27	CASSLGGGTISYNEQFF	TGTGCCAGCAGTTTAGGGGGGGGGACAATCTCCTACAATGAGCAGTTCTTC
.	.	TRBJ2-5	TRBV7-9	CASSRRGGVSVGQETQYF	TGTGCCAGCAGTCGCAGGGGAGGGGTGTCAGTTGGTCAAGAGACCCAGTACTTC
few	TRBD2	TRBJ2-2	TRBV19	CASSQLAANTGELFF	TGTGCCAGTAGTCAACTAGCGGCGAACACCGGGGAGCTGTTTTTT
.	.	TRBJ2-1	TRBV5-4	CASSLSPGGSYNEQFF	TGTGCCAGCAGCTTGTCCCCCGGGGGCTCCTACAATGAGCAGTTCTTC
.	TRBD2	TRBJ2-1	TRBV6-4	CASSPFRTSGSYNEQFF	TGTGCCAGCAGCCCCTTTAGGACTAGCGGCTCCTACAATGAGCAGTTCTTC
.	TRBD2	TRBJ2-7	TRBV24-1	CATSDPTSGSKEQYF	TGTGCCACCAGTGATCCTACTAGCGGGAGTAAGGAGCAGTACTTC
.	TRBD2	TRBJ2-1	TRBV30	CAWSPGLAGFNEQFF	TGTGCCTGGAGTCCCGGACTAGCGGGATTCAATGAGCAGTTCTTC
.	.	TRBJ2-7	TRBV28	CASSLGLYEQYF	TGTGCCAGCAGTTTGGGCCTCTACGAGCAGTACTTC
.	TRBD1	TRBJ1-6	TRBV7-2	CASSLTGALHF	TGTGCCAGCAGCCTAACAGGGGCCCTCCACTTT
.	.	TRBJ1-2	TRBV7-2	CASSSDRIYTF	TGTGCCAGCAGCTCGGACAGAATCTACACCTTC
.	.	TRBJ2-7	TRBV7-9	CASSSDSIQYF	TGTGCCAGCAGCTCAGATTCGATTCAGTACTTC
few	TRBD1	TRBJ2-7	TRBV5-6	CASSLGTGIYEQYF	TGTGCCAGCAGCTTGGGGACAGGTATCTACGAGCAGTACTTC
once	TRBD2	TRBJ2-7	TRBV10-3	CAISESGAGGYEQYF	TGTGCCATCAGTGAGTCAGGGGCGGGAGGCTACGAGCAGTACTTC
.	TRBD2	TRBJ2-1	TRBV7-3	CASSSHPSGSSYNEQFF	TGTGCCAGCAGCTCTCACCCTAGCGGGAGCTCCTACAATGAGCAGTTCTTC
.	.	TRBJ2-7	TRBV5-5	CASTATSSYEQYF	TGTGCCAGCACTGCGACTAGCTCCTACGAGCAGTACTTC
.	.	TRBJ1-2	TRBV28	CASKKGGGNYGYTF	TGTGCCAGCAAAAAGGGCGGGGGCAACTATGGCTACACCTTC
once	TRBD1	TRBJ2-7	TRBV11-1	CASTQWTGGWGEQYF	TGTGCCAGCACCCAGTGGACAGGGGGCTGGGGAGAGCAGTACTTC
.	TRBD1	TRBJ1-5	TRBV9	CASSSRDRGSNQPQHF	TGTGCCAGCAGCTCCCGGGACAGGGGTAGCAATCAGCCCCAGCATTTT